This is a list of T cell receptor beta chains from one sample in a study of blood T cell repertoires in COVID-19. Clones were read by immunoSEQ multiplex PCR, and TCRdb kept only the in-frame ones, dropping some. The sample has 650,000 to 800,000 clones, more than 80% seen once. Sequencing was performed on peripheral blood. The source is a woman between 18 and 29 years old with acute or convalescent COVID-19. The CDR3 runs from the conserved cysteine through the conserved F or W. D genes are given only for firm matches. Only part of the rows carry a size: once, few, many, or a class if the clone is expanded.

clone_size j_call cdr3_length v_call d_call cdr3_aa cdr3_nt
- TRBJ2-7 13 TRBV5-1 - CASSLDAPYEQYF TGCGCCAGCAGCTTGGACGCGCCCTACGAGCAGTACTTC
- TRBJ1-4 16 TRBV5-8 - CASSLGQPAANEKLFF TGTGCCAGCAGCTTGGGACAGCCCGCGGCTAATGAAAAACTGTTTTTT
once TRBJ1-2 15 TRBV5-6 TRBD1 CASSPGDSVTYGYTF TGTGCCAGCAGCCCCGGGGACAGCGTTACCTATGGCTACACCTTC
- TRBJ2-5 16 TRBV14 TRBD2 CASSSREAGLQETQYF TGTGCCAGCAGCTCCCGGGAAGCGGGGCTTCAAGAGACCCAGTACTTC
- TRBJ1-1 12 TRBV2 TRBD1 CASTGGLTEAFF TGTGCCAGCACAGGGGGCCTCACTGAAGCTTTCTTT
- TRBJ1-2 13 TRBV5-1 TRBD1 CASSYTGDYGYTF TGCGCCAGCAGCTACACAGGGGACTATGGCTACACCTTC
once TRBJ2-2 15 TRBV10-3 TRBD2 CAISDRGANTGELFF TGTGCCATCAGTGATCGGGGGGCGAACACCGGGGAGCTGTTTTTT
- TRBJ1-2 16 TRBV5-4 TRBD1 CASSPRSGQGNYGYTF TGTGCCAGCAGCCCTAGGAGCGGACAGGGCAACTATGGCTACACCTTC
- TRBJ1-2 15 TRBV28 - CASSTLQVAGYGYTF TGTGCCAGCAGTACCCTACAGGTGGCGGGGTATGGCTACACCTTC
- TRBJ2-2 16 TRBV4-3 TRBD1 CASSLQGQVNTGELFF TGCGCCAGCAGCCTACAGGGACAGGTCAACACCGGGGAGCTGTTTTTT
once TRBJ1-1 15 TRBV4-1 - CASSQDGRGGTEAFF TGCGCCAGCAGCCAAGATGGGAGGGGGGGAACTGAAGCTTTCTTT
- TRBJ1-4 15 TRBV27 TRBD1 CASSPYRDREIRLFF TGTGCCAGCAGCCCATACCGGGACAGGGAAATAAGACTGTTTTTT
- TRBJ1-2 13 TRBV4-2 TRBD1 CASSQTGVGGYTF TGTGCCAGCAGCCAAACAGGGGTTGGGGGCTACACCTTC
- TRBJ1-3 15 TRBV3-1/TRBV3-2 - CASTGDHGGGNTIYF TGTGCCAGCACCGGCGATCACGGGGGGGGAAACACCATATATTTT
- TRBJ1-5 14 TRBV9 - CASSAGGRNQPQHF TGTGCCAGCAGCGCTGGCGGGAGGAATCAGCCCCAGCATTTT
- TRBJ2-1 15 TRBV3-1/TRBV3-2 TRBD1 CASSQRQGAISEQFF TGTGCCAGCAGCCAACGACAGGGGGCGATTAGTGAGCAGTTCTTC
few TRBJ1-5 14 TRBV27 TRBD1 CASSSDRVGQPQHF TGTGCCAGCAGTTCGGACAGGGTAGGACAGCCCCAGCATTTT
- TRBJ2-3 17 TRBV7-3 TRBD2 CASSPGGKRGITDTQYF TGTGCCAGCAGCCCCGGGGGAAAGCGGGGGATCACAGATACGCAGTATTTT
- TRBJ2-6 21 TRBV4-2 - CASSQDPSQARPLSGANVLTF TGTGCCAGCAGCCAAGATCCGAGCCAGGCTCGTCCCCTCTCTGGGGCCAACGTCCTGACTTTC
few TRBJ1-6 13 TRBV12-3/TRBV12-4 TRBD1 CASSRQGSSPLHF TGTGCCAGCAGTAGACAGGGGAGTTCACCCCTCCACTTT
few TRBJ1-5 19 TRBV27 - CASNRPRGRGPYSNQPQHF TGTGCCAGCAACAGACCTCGGGGGAGGGGTCCCTATAGCAATCAGCCCCAGCATTTT
- TRBJ2-7 16 TRBV29-1 - CSVEFVKSGSSYEQYF TGCAGCGTTGAATTCGTCAAGTCAGGTAGCTCCTACGAGCAGTACTTC
- TRBJ2-1 14 TRBV9 - CASSTWWTNNEQFF TGTGCCAGCAGCACGTGGTGGACTAACAATGAGCAGTTCTTC
- TRBJ1-2 13 TRBV7-3 - CASSLTASYGYTF TGTGCCAGCAGCCTGACAGCATCCTATGGCTACACCTTC
- TRBJ1-2 12 TRBV12-3/TRBV12-4 - CASTDSPYGYTF TGTGCCAGCACGGACAGTCCCTATGGCTACACCTTC
- TRBJ2-3 13 TRBV24-1 - CATSARGTDTQYF TGTGCCACCAGTGCCCGCGGCACAGATACGCAGTATTTT
- TRBJ2-5 16 TRBV3-1/TRBV3-2 - CASSQPRASRQETQYF TGTGCCAGCAGTCAACCTCGGGCTAGCAGGCAAGAGACCCAGTACTTC
few TRBJ1-2 13 TRBV2 - CASSRGWDYGYTF TGTGCCAGCTCCAGGGGTTGGGACTATGGCTACACCTTC
- TRBJ1-4 13 TRBV7-6 - CASSSGFNEKLFF TGTGCCAGCAGCTCTGGCTTTAATGAAAAACTGTTTTTT
- TRBJ2-7 14 TRBV6-5 TRBD1 CASPGGKLAYEQYF TGTGCCAGTCCAGGGGGCAAGTTAGCCTACGAGCAGTACTTC